This is a list of T cell receptor beta chains from one sample in a study of identical twins. TCRdb re-called the 5' RACE reads with MiXCR, one entry per CDR3 protein. The table records fewer than 650,000 distinct CDR3 sequences, approximately 10% of them present only once. These data are also associated with another study on yellow fever vaccine responses in identical twins.

Material for sequencing was PBMCs. The receptors stem from a woman between 18 and 30 years old in good health. Both conserved end residues are part of each CDR3. The D gene is left open where the match is weak. Only some rows state a clone size, as once, few, many or a class for expanded clones.

j_call,v_call,clone_size,d_call,cdr3_nt,cdr3_aa
TRBJ2-5,TRBV6-1,many,.,TGTGCCAGCACTACAGGAGCGACAAGAGAGACCCAGTACTTC,CASTTGATRETQYF
TRBJ2-2,TRBV20-1,many,.,TGCAGTGCGCTTCAGGGGAACACCGGGGAGCTGTTTTTT,CSALQGNTGELFF
TRBJ2-5,TRBV3-1,few,.,TGTGCCAGCAGCCAACTTTCGGGCGGGGAGACCCAGTACTTC,CASSQLSGGETQYF
TRBJ2-7,TRBV7-2,.,.,TGTGCCAGCAGCTCTCTACCCAGAGCCTACGAGCAGTACTTC,CASSSLPRAYEQYF
TRBJ2-7,TRBV20-1,many,TRBD2,TGCAGTGCTAGAGATGGCCTAGCGGCTATCTACGAGCAGTACTTC,CSARDGLAAIYEQYF
TRBJ2-1,TRBV10-3,many,TRBD2,TGTGCCATCAGTAATACTAGCGGGGGGGACAACAATGAGCAGTTCTTC,CAISNTSGGDNNEQFF
TRBJ2-5,TRBV15,many,.,TGTGCCACCAGCAGAGATTGGGGGGGCGGGCCAAAAGAGACCCAGTACTTC,CATSRDWGGGPKETQYF
TRBJ2-5,TRBV6-2/TRBV6-3,many,.,TGTGCCAGCAGTTACTCCTCCTGGGAGACCCAGTACTTC,CASSYSSWETQYF
TRBJ2-7,TRBV5-6,few,.,TGTGCCAGCAGCTTGTGGCACCATTACGAGCAGTACTTC,CASSLWHHYEQYF
TRBJ1-1,TRBV2,.,.,TGTGCCAGCAGTGACCGGGAAGCTTTCTTT,CASSDREAFF
TRBJ2-1,TRBV23-1,few,.,TGCGCCAGCAGTCGACCTCCGGGACCATACTCCTACAATGAGCAGTTCTTC,CASSRPPGPYSYNEQFF
TRBJ2-1,TRBV5-8,.,.,TGTGCCAGCAGCCCCATGGCCCTCCTCTACAATGAGCAGTTCTTC,CASSPMALLYNEQFF
TRBJ2-3,TRBV7-2,few,TRBD2,TGTGCCAGCAGCTTAGCGGCGGGGGGCGTGAGCACAGATACGCAGTATTTT,CASSLAAGGVSTDTQYF
TRBJ1-1,TRBV7-2,many,.,TGTGCCAGCATCGAAACAGGGATGAACACTGAAGCTTTCTTT,CASIETGMNTEAFF
TRBJ2-3,TRBV4-2,.,.,TGTGCCAGCAGCCAAGCGGGACAGCAGGGGGGTACGCAGTATTTT,CASSQAGQQGGTQYF
TRBJ2-3,TRBV9,many,TRBD1,TGTGCCAGCAGCGTAGAAGGGGGCAGGAGCACAGATACGCAGTATTTT,CASSVEGGRSTDTQYF
TRBJ1-1,TRBV20-1,.,.,TGCAGTGCTAGAGACCTCCTGACAGGTTTAGATGAAGCTTTCTTT,CSARDLLTGLDEAFF
TRBJ1-5,TRBV28,.,.,TGTGCCAGCAGTGAAACCAATCAGCCCCAGCATTTT,CASSETNQPQHF
TRBJ2-3,TRBV7-9,many,.,TGTGCCAGCAGCATGTCAGATACGCAGTATTTT,CASSMSDTQYF
TRBJ2-4,TRBV6-2/TRBV6-3,many,.,TGTGCCAGCAGTTACGACACAGGGCTAAGCATTCAGTACTTC,CASSYDTGLSIQYF
TRBJ2-7,TRBV24-1,.,.,TGTGCCACCAGTGATTTTAAGGAGGGCGAGCAGTACTTC,CATSDFKEGEQYF
TRBJ2-2,TRBV6-1,many,.,TGTGCCAGCAGTCAGACAGGAACCACCGGGGAGCTGTTTTTT,CASSQTGTTGELFF
TRBJ1-1,TRBV20-1,many,TRBD1,TGCAGTGCGCGGGACAGACTAGGGGTCACTGAAGCTTTCTTT,CSARDRLGVTEAFF
TRBJ1-1,TRBV12-3/TRBV12-4,many,TRBD1,TGTGCCAGCAGTGGAACAGGGGGCACTGAAGCTTTCTTT,CASSGTGGTEAFF
TRBJ2-3,TRBV20-1,few,TRBD1,TGCAGTGCTGGCTATCCCGGGACAGGGTATACAGATACGCAGTATTTT,CSAGYPGTGYTDTQYF
TRBJ1-1,TRBV29-1,many,.,TGCAGCGTTGCCGGGGGCGCCGGGACTGAAGCTTTCTTT,CSVAGGAGTEAFF
TRBJ2-7,TRBV4-2,many,TRBD2,TGTGCCAGCAGCCAAGGACCAGCGGGGGGCTCCTACGAGCAGTACTTC,CASSQGPAGGSYEQYF
TRBJ2-1,TRBV9,.,TRBD1,TGTGCCAGCAGCGTACGGACAGGGGCCTACAATGAGCAGTTCTTC,CASSVRTGAYNEQFF
TRBJ1-1,TRBV7-3,.,.,TGTGCCAGCAGCTTACTCGGCAGGGCGAACACTGAAGCTTTCTTT,CASSLLGRANTEAFF
TRBJ2-5,TRBV7-9,many,TRBD1,TGTGCCAGCAGCCTCGGGACAGGGGGCTATGAGACCCAGTACTTC,CASSLGTGGYETQYF
TRBJ2-5,TRBV11-2,few,TRBD2,TGTGCCAGCAGTCCTGGACTAGCGGAAGCTTTTAGAGCACCCACACAAGAGACCCAGTACTTC,CASSPGLAEAFRAPTQETQYF
TRBJ1-5,TRBV20-1,.,.,TGCAGTGCTAGAAGGGGGGGGGTTAGAAATCAGCCCCAGCATTTT,CSARRGGVRNQPQHF
TRBJ2-6,TRBV14,few,.,TGTGCCAGCAGCCAAACAGGGATCTCTGGGGCCAACGTCCTGACTTTC,CASSQTGISGANVLTF
TRBJ2-2,TRBV28,many,.,TGTGCCAGCAGCGGGACCCTCCCAAACACCGGGGAGCTGTTTTTT,CASSGTLPNTGELFF
TRBJ2-7,TRBV6-1,.,TRBD2,TGTGCCAGCAGCGGGATAGGACTAGCGGGCTACGAGCAGTACTTC,CASSGIGLAGYEQYF
TRBJ1-2,TRBV20-1,few,.,TGCAGTGCCCCGGACAGCTACTATGGCTACACCTTC,CSAPDSYYGYTF
TRBJ2-5,TRBV20-1,few,.,TGCAGCGTGACAGTTAAGCAAGAGACCCAGTACTTC,CSVTVKQETQYF
TRBJ1-6,TRBV15,few,.,TGTGCCACCAGCAGTAGATTTTCACCCCTCCACTTT,CATSSRFSPLHF
TRBJ2-1,TRBV6-6,few,.,TGTGCCAGCAGTGGGAGAGGCGATGAGCAGTTCTTC,CASSGRGDEQFF
TRBJ2-7,TRBV7-2,.,.,TGTGCCAGCAGCTCAGCCGGGACACGAGCCTACGAGCAGTACTTC,CASSSAGTRAYEQYF
TRBJ2-3,TRBV12-3/TRBV12-4,many,TRBD1,TGTGCCAGCAGTTCTCCCGGGACAGACGCGCAGTATTTT,CASSSPGTDAQYF
TRBJ2-4,TRBV15,few,.,TGTGCCACCAGCAGCGGGGGGACAGTAGCCAAAAACATTCAGTACTTC,CATSSGGTVAKNIQYF
TRBJ2-5,TRBV5-1,.,.,TGCGCCAGCAGCTTGGATCCCGGGGGGCTAGAGACCCAGTACTTC,CASSLDPGGLETQYF
TRBJ2-7,TRBV10-2,few,.,TGCGCCAGCAGTTTTCACGTGGGCGCCTCCTACGAGCAGTACTTC,CASSFHVGASYEQYF
TRBJ1-1,TRBV11-2,.,TRBD1,TGTGCCAGCAGCGCCCGACAGGGGATCACTGAAGCTTTCTTT,CASSARQGITEAFF
TRBJ2-1,TRBV27,.,TRBD2,TGTGCCAGCAGCACAAGCGGGGGGTCCTACAATGAGCAGTTCTTC,CASSTSGGSYNEQFF
TRBJ2-1,TRBV24-1,few,TRBD1,TGTGCCACCGGGCTACAGGGGTTCAATGAGCAGTTCTTC,CATGLQGFNEQFF
TRBJ2-5,TRBV12-5,.,TRBD1,TGTGCTAGTGGTTTTAATACCAAGGACAGGGGAAGTTTTCAAGAGACCCAGTACTTC,CASGFNTKDRGSFQETQYF
TRBJ2-1,TRBV20-1,few,TRBD1,TGCAGTGCCGCTAGAGCGGACAGGAGCGCCTACAATGAGCAGTTCTTC,CSAARADRSAYNEQFF
TRBJ2-1,TRBV5-1,many,TRBD2,TGCGCCAGCAGCTGGAGACCCATTAGCGGGGACTCCTACAATGAGCAGTTCTTC,CASSWRPISGDSYNEQFF
TRBJ2-7,TRBV7-8,many,TRBD2,TGTGCCAGCGGGCTCCTTGGGGCGGGAGGATCCTACGAGCAGTACTTC,CASGLLGAGGSYEQYF
TRBJ2-1,TRBV6-4,.,.,TGTGCCAGCAGGACTAACTGGGGGCGGTTCTTC,CASRTNWGRFF
TRBJ2-3,TRBV24-1,many,.,TGTGCCACCAGTGATTTGCTTCCGCAAGATACGCAGTATTTT,CATSDLLPQDTQYF
TRBJ2-1,TRBV20-1,.,.,TGCAGTGCGAGGATCAATGAGCAGTTCTTC,CSARINEQFF
TRBJ2-5,TRBV6-5,few,.,TGTGCCAGCAGTTACCTGGGGGCCGATATGTACCAAGAGACCCAGTACTTC,CASSYLGADMYQETQYF